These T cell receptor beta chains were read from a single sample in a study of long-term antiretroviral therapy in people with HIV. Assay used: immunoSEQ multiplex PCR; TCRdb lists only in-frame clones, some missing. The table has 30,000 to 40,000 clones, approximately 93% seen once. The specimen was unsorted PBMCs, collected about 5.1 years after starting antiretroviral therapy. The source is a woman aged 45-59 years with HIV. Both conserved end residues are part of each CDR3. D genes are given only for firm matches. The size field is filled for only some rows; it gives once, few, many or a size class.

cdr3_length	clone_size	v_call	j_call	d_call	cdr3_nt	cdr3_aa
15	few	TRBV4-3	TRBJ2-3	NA	TGCGCCAGCAGCCAAGATGGTCAGGGGTTAGATACGCAGTATTTT	CASSQDGQGLDTQYF
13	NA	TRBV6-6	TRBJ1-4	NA	TGTGCCAGCAGTTATGGCGGGGATGAAAAACTGTTTTTT	CASSYGGDEKLFF
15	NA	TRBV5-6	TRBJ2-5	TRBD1	TGTGCCAGCAGTATACCGGGACAGGGAGGGGAGACCCAGTACTTC	CASSIPGQGGETQYF
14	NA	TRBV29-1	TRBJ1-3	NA	TGCAGCGTTGAGATCTTGGGCTCTGGAAACACCATATATTTT	CSVEILGSGNTIYF
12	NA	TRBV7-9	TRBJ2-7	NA	TGTGCCAGCCAAGAACAGGGACACGAGCAGTACTTC	CASQEQGHEQYF
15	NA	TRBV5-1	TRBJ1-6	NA	TGCGCCAGCAGCTTGGGGAGCTCCTATAATTCACCCCTCCACTTT	CASSLGSSYNSPLHF
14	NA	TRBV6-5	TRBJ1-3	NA	TGTGCCAGCAGTCCTCAGGGGCCTGGAAACACCATATATTTT	CASSPQGPGNTIYF
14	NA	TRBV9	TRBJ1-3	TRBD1	TGTGCCAGCAGCGGCCGGACAGGGGGAAACACCATATATTTT	CASSGRTGGNTIYF
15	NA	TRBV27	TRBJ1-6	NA	TGTGCCAGCAGTTTGGGCCCCGGTGGTAATTCACCCCTCCACTTT	CASSLGPGGNSPLHF
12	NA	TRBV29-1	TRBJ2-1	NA	TGCAGCGTTGACAGGGGGGGCAATGAGCAGTTCTTC	CSVDRGGNEQFF
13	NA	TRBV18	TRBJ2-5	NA	TGTGCCAGCTCTCGCACAGGACAAGAGACCCAGTACTTC	CASSRTGQETQYF
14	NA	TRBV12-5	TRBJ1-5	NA	TGTGCTAGTGGTTTGACCCGGGCCGATCAGCCCCAGCATTTT	CASGLTRADQPQHF
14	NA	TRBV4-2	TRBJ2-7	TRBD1	TGTGCCAGCAGCGCCCGGGACAGGGGGTACGAGCAGTACTTC	CASSARDRGYEQYF
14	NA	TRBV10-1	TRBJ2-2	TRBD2	TGCGCCAGCAAGGCTAGCGGGAACACCGGGGAGCTGTTTTTT	CASKASGNTGELFF
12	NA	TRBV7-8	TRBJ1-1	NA	TGTGCCAGCAGCTTATCTCGGACTGAAGCTTTCTTT	CASSLSRTEAFF
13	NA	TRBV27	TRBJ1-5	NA	TGTGCCGCCGCGAGGAGTCGCAATCAGCCCCAGCATTTT	CAAARSRNQPQHF
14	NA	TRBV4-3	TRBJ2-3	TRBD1	TGCGCCAGCAGCCAGACAGGGATTACAGATACGCAGTATTTT	CASSQTGITDTQYF
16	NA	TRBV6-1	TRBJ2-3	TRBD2	TGTGCCAGCAGTGATCGTCGGACTAGCGGGTTGGATACGCAGTATTTT	CASSDRRTSGLDTQYF
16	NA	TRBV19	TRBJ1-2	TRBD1	TGTGCCAGTAGACACTTACGGACAGGGAATGCCTATGGCTACACCTTC	CASRHLRTGNAYGYTF
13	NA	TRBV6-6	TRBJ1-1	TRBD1	TGTGCCAGCAGCCTTCGGGACAGTGGTGAAGCTTTCTTT	CASSLRDSGEAFF
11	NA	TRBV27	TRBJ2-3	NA	TGTGCCAGCGCCGTTGAAGATACGCAGTATTTT	CASAVEDTQYF
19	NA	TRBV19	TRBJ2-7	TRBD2	TGTGCCAGTAGTAGCCGACTAGCGGGGGGGTCCGCAGTCACCTACGAGCAGTACTTC	CASSSRLAGGSAVTYEQYF
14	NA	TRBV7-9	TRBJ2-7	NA	TGTGCCAGCAGCCGTGAGGGGGGGGGCTACGAGCAGTACTTC	CASSREGGGYEQYF
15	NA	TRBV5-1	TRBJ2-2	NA	TGCGCCAGCAAGAGACAGGAGACGAACACCGGGGAGCTGTTTTTT	CASKRQETNTGELFF
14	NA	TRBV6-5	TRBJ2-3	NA	TGTGCCAGCAGTTCCGGACTATCAACAGATACGCAGTATTTT	CASSSGLSTDTQYF
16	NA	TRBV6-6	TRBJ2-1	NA	TGTGCCAGCAGTTTAGGACTTACGAGCTCCTACAATGAGCAGTTCTTC	CASSLGLTSSYNEQFF
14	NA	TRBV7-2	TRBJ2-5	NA	TGTGCCAGCAGCTTAGTTGTGGGTGGGGAGACCCAGTACTTC	CASSLVVGGETQYF
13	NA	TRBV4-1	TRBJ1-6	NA	TGCGCCAGCAGCCAAAGATGGAATTCACCCCTCCACTTT	CASSQRWNSPLHF
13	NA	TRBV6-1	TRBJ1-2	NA	TGTGCCAGCAGTGAATGGGCTCCCTATGGCTACACCTTC	CASSEWAPYGYTF
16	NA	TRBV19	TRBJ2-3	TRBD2	TGTGCCAGTAGTATAGGAGCGGGGGCCTACACAGATACGCAGTATTTT	CASSIGAGAYTDTQYF
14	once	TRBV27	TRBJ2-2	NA	TGTGCCAGCAGTTTGGGAGGAATCACCGGGGAGCTGTTTTTT	CASSLGGITGELFF
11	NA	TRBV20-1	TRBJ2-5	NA	TGCAGTGCTAGAGATCAAGAGACCCAGTACTTC	CSARDQETQYF
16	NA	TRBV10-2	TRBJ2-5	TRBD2	TGCGCCACCCTAGCCCTAGCGGGGGGGCGTAGAGAGACCCAGTACTTC	CATLALAGGRRETQYF
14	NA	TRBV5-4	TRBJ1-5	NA	TGTGCCAGCAGCTTCAGGGGTGGCGGACAGCCCCAGCATTTT	CASSFRGGGQPQHF
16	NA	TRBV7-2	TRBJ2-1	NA	TGTGCCAGCAGCCCCCGATCCGGGACTGCGGTCAATGAGCAGTTCTTC	CASSPRSGTAVNEQFF
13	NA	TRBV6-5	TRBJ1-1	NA	TGTGCCAGCACCTTCTCGATGGGGGGCAAAGCTTTCTTT	CASTFSMGGKAFF
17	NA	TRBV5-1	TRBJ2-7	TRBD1	TGCGCCAGCAGCGGAAGGACAGGGGGCGCGTCCCCCTACGAGCAGTACTTC	CASSGRTGGASPYEQYF